This TCR beta chain came from a study of blood T cells in healthy people across ages. Combining a sample-barcoded 5' primer with a J-beta primer mix, a second PCR ran for roughly 6 to 12 cycles. TCRdb passed the 5' RACE reads through MiXCR, listing each CDR3 protein once. The table lists more than 500,000 distinct CDR3 sequences, about 27% of them singletons. In addition, the sample was reused for a study of T cells of mothers and their children.

The sample was blood. This receptor was identified in a boy aged 2 to 10 in good health.

DNA of the CDR3: TGTGCCAGCAGTGTCTCCCCCACGTCCCAGGGTTCCCACTCCTACGAGCAGTACTTC. This sequence encodes CASSVSPTSQGSHSYEQYF. This chain connects TRBV6-4 to TRBJ2-7, with a possible D match to TRBD1 (5 bases). Germline-derived CDR1 and CDR2 are MRHNA and SNTAGT. V was trimmed by 4 bases and J by 0 bases, leaving 25 bases between them. The CDR3 contains 19 residues.